These 29 T cell receptor beta chains originate from one sample sequenced in a study of vaccination effects on CD4 cells after COVID-19. Clones were sequenced by immunoSEQ multiplex PCR, and TCRdb holds only the in-frame ones, with some missing. The sample consists of 45,000 to 70,000 clones, 65% to 80% of them appearing once. After expansion with viral peptide pools in the ViraFEST assay, antigen-specific CD4+ T cells were sequenced. CD4+ T cell isolation took place after less than 13 days of culture. According to PCR results, the person was infected with SARS-CoV-2 between March and December 2020. These receptors are not linked to any known antigen. The sample was CD4+ T cells from PBMCs cultured with HIV peptides, taken before COVID-19 vaccination. As to subset: HIV-1 Nef peptide pool negative control/reference culture. These receptors all come from a human donor who had a prior SARS-CoV-2 infection.

J is TRBJ1-1 and V is TRBV6-5, with D perhaps TRBD1 (5 bases). The germline V gene has CDR1 MNHEY and CDR2 SVGAGI. Trimming left V 8 bases short and J 1 base short, with 11 bases between. The CDR3 has 13 amino acids. CDR3 sequence: CASRRGGNTEAFF. The DNA of the CDR3 is TGTGCCAGCCGCCGGGGGGGGAACACTGAAGCTTTCTTT.

This chain joins TRBV20-1 and TRBJ2-5; D not certain. Germline V gene data show CDR1 as DFQATT and CDR2 as SNEGSKA (reference sequence). The CDR3 runs to 13 residues. Trimming shortened V by 3 bases and J by 0 bases, and 8 bases separated the two germline ends. The CDR3 region is CSASKVYQETQYF. In nucleotides, the CDR3 is TGCAGTGCTAGTAAAGTATACCAAGAGACCCAGTACTTC.

This chain links TRBV21-1 with TRBJ2-7; TRBD1, the table's D call, was not compared with the DNA. TRBV21-1 is a pseudogene locus. This CDR3 is built from 18 residues. The CDR3 reads CASSKDWKFGTGGHEQYF. CDR3 nucleotide sequence: TGTGCCAGCAGCAAAGACTGGAAGTTCGGGACAGGGGGCCACGAGCAGTACTTC.

The chain has TRBV5-1 and TRBJ1-2, with 8 nucleotides matching TRBD1. J gave up 4 bases and V 4 bases, and 21 bases lay outside the gene matches. Per the germline V gene, CDR1 is SGHRS and CDR2 is YFSETQ. CDR3 length: 19 residues. The CDR3 here is CASSHTYSGDRSLGYGYTF. CDR3 sequence (DNA): TGCGCCAGCAGCCATACCTATTCCGGGGACAGGAGCTTAGGCTATGGCTACACCTTC.

The chain joins TRBV6-6 to TRBJ1-1; D not certain. The CDR3 is 14 residues long. The V gene's germline CDR1 is MNHNY and CDR2 SVGAGI (reference sequence). Trimming took 1 base from V and 5 from J, leaving 11 bases between them. For the CDR3, the DNA is TGTGCCAGCAGTTACTGGAGGGTGCGGACTGAAGCTTTCTTT. Translated: CASSYWRVRTEAFF.

This chain uses TRBV13 with TRBJ2-3, with D unclear. The CDR3 contains 16 residues. V lost 0 bases, J lost 0 bases, and 10 bases lay in between. From germline, CDR1 is PRHDT and CDR2 FYEKMQ (reference sequence). The CDR3 region is CASSLGIGRSTDTQYF. The DNA of the CDR3 is TGTGCCAGCAGCTTAGGAATCGGCAGGAGCACAGATACGCAGTATTTT.

The gene calls are TRBV7-6 and TRBJ2-1; TRBD2 might be the D (6 bases). The CDR3 spans 15 residues. The ends were cut back, 5 bases at V and 7 bases at J, with 18 bases in the middle. The V gene's germline CDR1 is SGHVS and CDR2 FNYEAQ. The CDR3 DNA is TGTGCCAGCAGCCCAGACCCCGGGACTGATAATGAGCAGTTCTTC. It codes for CASSPDPGTDNEQFF.

The V and J genes are TRBV5-1 and TRBJ2-1; 10 bases agree with TRBD2. Germline CDR1 reads SGHRS; CDR2 reads YFSETQ. The CDR3 extends over 16 amino acids. V gave up 3 bases and J gave up 8 bases; unmatched junction bases: 11. CDR3 in amino acids: CASSSGSSGSPHEQFF. DNA for the CDR3: TGCGCCAGCAGCTCGGGGTCTAGCGGGAGCCCCCATGAGCAGTTCTTC.

This chain links TRBV13 with TRBJ1-1; 10 bases line up with TRBD1. This CDR3 has 14 amino acids. J gave up 4 bases and V 5 bases, and 4 bases lay outside the gene matches. Looked up from germline, CDR1 is PRHDT and CDR2 is FYEKMQ (reference sequence). In nucleotides, the CDR3 is TGTGCCAGCAGCCCCCGGACAGGGGGCACTGAAGCTTTCTTT. Protein: CASSPRTGGTEAFF.

This clone was seen only once. V and J are TRBV5-6 and TRBJ2-3; D is uncertain. Trimming removed 4 bases from V and 6 bases from J, with 15 bases in between. The CDR3 runs to 14 residues. Germline V lookup: CDR1 SGHDT, CDR2 YYEEEE. The CDR3: CASSPLHEGDTQYF. The CDR3 DNA follows: TGTGCCAGCAGCCCCTTACACGAAGGGGATACGCAGTATTTT.

J is TRBJ2-1 and V is TRBV6-5; 8 nucleotides agree with TRBD2. CDR3 length equals 15 residues. Looked up from germline, CDR1 is MNHEY and CDR2 is SVGAGI. V dropped 0 bases and J dropped 8; count of bases not matched to a gene: 6. For the CDR3, the DNA is TGTGCCAGCAGTTACTCGAGTGCTAGCGGGTATGAGCAGTTCTTC. This encodes CASSYSSASGYEQFF.

The chain recombines TRBV5-4 with TRBJ2-4, with D perhaps matching TRBD1 or TRBD2 (5 bases each). Germline V CDR1 and CDR2: SGHNT, YYREEE (reference sequence). CDR3 length: 15 residues. V was trimmed by 4 bases and J by 1 base, leaving 12 bases between them. In nucleotides, the CDR3 is TGTGCCAGCAGCCCGACGGGACGGGCCAAAAACATTCAGTACTTC. It yields the protein CASSPTGRAKNIQYF. Drawing the rest from reference TRBV5-4 and TRBJ2-4, the complete variable domain is ETGVTQSPTHLIKTRGQQVTLRCSSQSGHNTVSWYQQALGQGPQFIFQYYREEENGRGNFPPRFSGLQFPNYSSELNVNALELDDSALYLCASSPTGRAKNIQYFGAGTRLSVL.

This chain connects TRBV5-1 to TRBJ2-7; 16 positions match TRBD2. Germline V lookup: CDR1 SGHRS, CDR2 YFSETQ. CDR3 length: 16 residues. The J segment lost 2 bases and the V segment lost 4 bases, leaving 3 bases of the junction unmatched. CDR3: CASSTGLAGGPYEQYF. The CDR3 DNA follows: TGCGCCAGCAGCACGGGACTAGCGGGGGGGCCCTACGAGCAGTACTTC.

The chain couples TRBV5-4 to TRBJ2-3, with 14 bases lining up with TRBD2. The length of the CDR3 is 15 residues. Trimming took 3 bases from V and 13 from J; bases not matched to a gene: 10. Looked up from germline, CDR1 is SGHNT and CDR2 is YYREEE (reference sequence). The CDR3 spells CASSSYSGTSGRKYF. The DNA for the CDR3 is TGTGCCAGCAGCTCCTATTCCGGGACTAGCGGGAGAAAGTATTTT.

J is TRBJ1-2 and V is TRBV18; 7 nucleotides agree with TRBD1. The CDR3 contains 15 residues. The J segment lost 2 bases and the V segment lost 2 bases, leaving 5 bases of the junction unmatched. The germline V gene encodes CDR1 KGHSH and CDR2 LQKENI. This CDR3 is CASSPIGTENYGYTF. The CDR3 nucleotides read TGTGCCAGCTCACCAATCGGGACAGAGAACTATGGCTACACCTTC.

This chain uses TRBV27 with TRBJ1-4; 7 nucleotides match TRBD1. V was pared by 5 bases and J by 0 bases, with 9 bases of the junction left unmatched. Germline assignment: CDR1 MNHEY and CDR2 SMNVEV (reference sequence). The length of the CDR3 is 17 residues. The CDR3 here is CASSDREGAATNEKLFF. DNA for the CDR3: TGTGCCAGCAGTGACAGGGAAGGGGCCGCAACTAATGAAAAACTGTTTTTT.

The chain links TRBV7-2 to TRBJ2-3; maybe TRBD2 (7 bases). This CDR3 contains 15 residues. From germline, CDR1 is SGHTA and CDR2 FQGNSA. V was trimmed by 4 bases and J by 3 bases, leaving 14 bases between them. For the CDR3, the DNA is TGTGCCAGCAGCTCCCGGGGGGCCGCGACAGATACGCAGTATTTT. Amino acids: CASSSRGAATDTQYF. Full variable domain (missing parts from reference TRBV7-2 and TRBJ2-3): GAGVSQSPSNKVTEKGKDVELRCDPISGHTALYWYRQSLGQGLEFLIYFQGNSAPDKSGLPSDRFSAERTGGSVSTLTIQRTQQEDSAVYLCASSSRGAATDTQYFGPGTRLTVL.

The chain combines TRBV6-5 with TRBJ2-4; tentatively, D is TRBD1 (5 bases). Germline V lookup: CDR1 MNHEY, CDR2 SVGAGI. The V end lost 7 bases, the J end lost 1 base, and 11 bases lay between the germline ends. The CDR3 sequence is 14 residues long. The chain's CDR3 is CASNQNRAKNIQYF. CDR3 DNA sequence: TGTGCCAGCAACCAAAACAGGGCCAAAAACATTCAGTACTTC.

V is TRBV5-1 and J is TRBJ2-3; 10 bases map to TRBD2. The CDR3 consists of 16 residues. The trim removed 3 bases at V and 2 bases at J, leaving 6 bases unmatched. From germline, CDR1 is SGHRS and CDR2 YFSETQ. The CDR3 loop is CASSSAGTSATDTQYF. The CDR3 DNA reads as TGCGCCAGCAGCTCGGCCGGGACTAGCGCCACAGATACGCAGTATTTT.

V is TRBV6-5 and J is TRBJ1-4; D unclear. The V gene lost 2 bases and the J gene lost 6 bases, with 13 bases spanning the gap. This CDR3 is 15 amino acids long. Germline CDR1 and CDR2: MNHEY and SVGAGI. In DNA form, the CDR3 reads TGTGCCAGCAGTTACCTACCGGGAGTACATGAAAAACTGTTTTTT. Amino acid sequence: CASSYLPGVHEKLFF.

The chain is built from TRBV5-4 and TRBJ2-3, with 9 bases that match TRBD2. The trim removed 4 bases at V and 0 bases at J, leaving 3 bases unmatched. Germline V lookup: CDR1 SGHNT, CDR2 YYREEE (reference sequence). The CDR3 loop spans 15 amino acids. The CDR3 spells CASSLAGPSTDTQYF. The CDR3 DNA reads as TGTGCCAGCAGCCTAGCGGGACCTAGCACAGATACGCAGTATTTT. Together with reference TRBV5-4 and TRBJ2-3, the CDR3 gives the full variable domain: ETGVTQSPTHLIKTRGQQVTLRCSSQSGHNTVSWYQQALGQGPQFIFQYYREEENGRGNFPPRFSGLQFPNYSSELNVNALELDDSALYLCASSLAGPSTDTQYFGPGTRLTVL.

V usage is TRBV27 and J usage is TRBJ2-7; D may be TRBD2 (7 bases). This CDR3 has 14 amino acids. V gave up 5 bases and J gave up 5 bases, with 16 bases separating them. CDR1 MNHEY and CDR2 SMNVEV come from the germline V gene (reference sequence). The CDR3 DNA reads as TGTGCCAGCAGTCCGAGGGGGACTAACCACGAGCAGTACTTC. This codes for CASSPRGTNHEQYF.

This clone was found once. V gene TRBV28 combines with J gene TRBJ1-2; D is unresolved. CDR3 length equals 15 residues. V shed 8 bases and J shed 1 base, with 17 bases lying between them. Germline V gene sequence: CDR1 MDHEN, CDR2 SYDVKM. In DNA form, the CDR3 reads TGTGCCAGCCGGCAGGAAACCCTCTTTAACTATGGCTACACCTTC. This encodes CASRQETLFNYGYTF.

This clone was seen a few times. J is TRBJ2-7 and V is TRBV6-2 or TRBV6-3; D unclear. V shed 2 bases and J shed 9 bases, with 11 bases lying between them. CDR3 size: 12 residues. Germline V gene lookup returns CDR1 MNHEY and CDR2 SVGEGT. CDR3 sequence: CASSYQYSAQYF. CDR3 coding DNA: TGTGCCAGCAGTTACCAGTATTCAGCGCAGTACTTC.

The gene calls are TRBV25-1 and TRBJ2-1; D ambiguous. From germline, CDR1 is MGHDK and CDR2 SYGVNS. Trimming cost V 7 bases and J 9 bases, with 16 bases left between them. CDR3 length: 13 amino acids. This CDR3 reads CASNGIGYGEQFF. The CDR3 DNA is TGTGCCAGCAACGGTATTGGGTATGGTGAGCAGTTCTTC.

The chain recombines TRBV6-2 or TRBV6-3 with TRBJ2-5; possible D gene TRBD1, 7 bases. CDR1 is MNHEY, CDR2 SVGEGT, per germline. This CDR3 has 19 residues. Trimming left V 6 bases short and J 7 bases short, with 33 bases between. Here the CDR3 reads CASSPLQARGLRGTGTQYF. CDR3 in DNA: TGTGCCAGCAGCCCACTCCAGGCAAGGGGGCTGCGGGGAACTGGGACCCAGTACTTC.

The rearrangement uses TRBV29-1 and TRBJ2-7, with D possibly being TRBD1 or TRBD2 (5 bases each). The CDR3 consists of 13 residues. V lost 6 bases, J lost 2 bases, and 14 bases lay in between. Per the germline V gene, CDR1 is SQVTM and CDR2 is ANQGSEA. This CDR3 reads CSVRGGFTYEQYF. The CDR3 DNA reads TGCAGCGTCCGGGGCGGATTTACCTACGAGCAGTACTTC.

V is TRBV6-1 and J is TRBJ1-1; D not resolved. CDR3 size: 14 residues. The germline V gene has CDR1 MNHNS and CDR2 SASEGT. Trimming removed 1 base at V and 4 bases at J, with 10 bases between. In nucleotides, the CDR3 is TGTGCCAGCAGTGAAGTAGATGTAGCCACTGAAGCTTTCTTT. It is translated as CASSEVDVATEAFF.

This sequence joins TRBV2 and TRBJ1-1; D ambiguous. The germline gives CDR1 SNHLY, CDR2 FYNNEI. The length of the CDR3 is 12 residues. V was shortened by 4 bases and J by 5 bases, with 8 bases between the two germline ends. CDR3 amino acids: CASSAVLTEAFF. DNA for the CDR3: TGTGCCAGCAGTGCGGTTCTTACTGAAGCTTTCTTT.